This T cell receptor (beta chain) was observed in a study of shared clonotypes between healthy human individuals. Across the whole study: A donor's plate count was three for CD4 naive and three for CD4 memory; CD8 naive had two and CD8 memory one. Study-wide points: Naive subsets generally exceeded memory subsets in estimated richness. Few donors restricted represented genetic and exposure-history diversity.

Germline-derived CDR1 and CDR2 are LNHNV and YYDKDF (reference sequence). The V and J ends lost 0 bases and 11 bases, in that order; junction bases with no gene match: 5. This CDR3 spans 14 amino acids. Concerning this clone itself: The target antigen is unknown.

The table came from immunoSEQ multiplex PCR; TCRdb's copy has only in-frame clones and leaves some out. Among approximately 1,000,000 clones listed, approximately 75% were seen once. It was into CD45RA+ naive and CD45RA-negative memory subsets that the CD4+ cells were split. The clonotype comes from a man aged 18 to 30 in good health. Some clones in this sample may be carry-over from other donors' samples. The sequenced material came from memory CD4+ T cells from PBMCs. The subset is: CD45RA-negative fraction. The chain employs TRBV15 and TRBJ1-4; 8 bases align to TRBD1. This chain's CDR3 is CATSRDPGTGKLFF. CDR3 in DNA: TGTGCCACCAGCAGAGATCCCGGGACAGGTAAACTGTTTTTT.